These T cell receptor beta chains were read from a single sample in a study of OX40 agonist ivuxolimab in advanced cancers. Sequencing used immunoSEQ multiplex PCR; TCRdb keeps in-frame clones, though not all of them. The table shows around 53,000 clones, with about four fifths occurring only once. The source material was CD4+ or CD8+ T cells sorted from blood, sampled in a trial of the OX40 agonist ivuxolimab. The receptors shown here come from an adult with an advanced solid tumor such as melanoma, head and neck, liver or kidney cancer. CDR3s include the opening cysteine and the closing phenylalanine or tryptophan. D genes are given only for firm matches. Part of the rows lack a size; the others show once, few, many or a class for expanded clones.

J gene,clone size,D gene,V gene,CDR3 DNA,CDR3 protein
TRBJ2-5,.,.,TRBV7-9,TGTGCCAGCAGCTTGTCTTTAAAGACCCAGTACTTC,CASSLSLKTQYF
TRBJ2-5,.,.,TRBV2,TGTGCCAGCGGAACTCAAGGTTCACAGGAGACCCAGTACTTC,CASGTQGSQETQYF
TRBJ1-5,few,.,TRBV5-4,TGTGCCAGCAGCATGGGGGGAAGCAATCAGCCCCAGCATTTT,CASSMGGSNQPQHF
TRBJ2-3,.,.,TRBV6-5,TGTGCCAGCAGCCAACTCGGACCCCGGAATACGCAGTATTTT,CASSQLGPRNTQYF
TRBJ1-6,.,.,TRBV27,TGTGCCAGCACTCAAAGGGTCAGGGATTCACCCCTCCACTTT,CASTQRVRDSPLHF
TRBJ2-7,.,.,TRBV6-6,TGTGCCAGCAGTACCCAGGTCCTCTACGAGCAGTACTTC,CASSTQVLYEQYF
TRBJ1-4,.,TRBD1,TRBV28,TGTGCCAGCAGTTTATCCGGGACAGGGTTTTCCTTGCTGAATGAAAAACTGTTTTTT,CASSLSGTGFSLLNEKLFF
TRBJ1-2,.,.,TRBV6-5,TGTGCCAGCAGCCGCGCTCAGGTGCATGGCTACACCTTC,CASSRAQVHGYTF
TRBJ1-2,.,.,TRBV28,TGTGCCAGCAGCCCCGGGAGCCGGCCCTATGGCTACACCTTC,CASSPGSRPYGYTF
TRBJ1-3,.,.,TRBV11-2,TGTGCCAGCAGCTTAGACGGGGCAGTCCCTGGAAACACCATATATTTT,CASSLDGAVPGNTIYF
TRBJ1-1,.,.,TRBV4-3,TGCGCCAGCAGCCAAGATGCAGGGGCCGGATCTGGCACTGAAGCTTTCTTT,CASSQDAGAGSGTEAFF
TRBJ2-6,.,.,TRBV30,TGTGCCTGCGTTGCGGGCGGCTTAAGCTCTGGGGCCAACGTCCTGACTTTC,CACVAGGLSSGANVLTF
TRBJ1-5,.,.,TRBV27,TGTGCCAGCAGTTTGTGGGGTTCAAGTAATCAGCCCCAGCATTTT,CASSLWGSSNQPQHF
TRBJ1-2,.,.,TRBV7-2,TGTGCCAGCAGCTTAGGAGGGGCCTATGGCTACACCTTC,CASSLGGAYGYTF
TRBJ1-2,.,.,TRBV6-6,TGTGCCAGCAGTTACGAGAAGCCCTATGGCTACACCTTC,CASSYEKPYGYTF
TRBJ2-6,.,.,TRBV5-1,TGCGCCAGCAGCTTGTTGTTGGGGGCTGGGGCCAACGTCCTGACTTTC,CASSLLLGAGANVLTF
TRBJ2-5,.,.,TRBV5-5,TGTGCCAGCAGCTTGGCCTACGTGACAGGAGGTGGAGAGACCCAGTACTTC,CASSLAYVTGGGETQYF
TRBJ1-2,.,.,TRBV4-1,TGCGCCAGCAGCCAGATCGGCCGGACGACAGCTTATGGCTACACCTTC,CASSQIGRTTAYGYTF
TRBJ1-2,.,.,TRBV18,TGTGCCAGCTCACCAGACGGGACACCTAACTATGGCTACACCTTC,CASSPDGTPNYGYTF
TRBJ2-1,.,.,TRBV5-1,TGCGCCAGCGCCCGGGGGACCTACAATGAGCAGTTCTTC,CASARGTYNEQFF
TRBJ2-7,.,TRBD1,TRBV6-5,TGTGCCAGCAGGACCCGGGACAGGGTAGGCTACGAGCAGTACTTC,CASRTRDRVGYEQYF
TRBJ2-4,once,.,TRBV6-5,TGTGCCAGCAGTTACTCAGGACTTCAGTACTTC,CASSYSGLQYF
TRBJ1-2,.,.,TRBV28,TGTGCCAGCAGAGGCTCAACCACGGAGGTCGAGATATATGGCTACACCTTC,CASRGSTTEVEIYGYTF
TRBJ2-5,.,.,TRBV29-1,TGCAGCGTTGGGGCGACTCCGGAGAGAGGAGAGACCCAGTACTTC,CSVGATPERGETQYF
TRBJ2-5,once,TRBD1,TRBV7-9,TGTGCCAGCAGCTACGGACAGGGGGCTTCGGAGACCCAGTACTTC,CASSYGQGASETQYF
TRBJ1-1,few,.,TRBV19,TGTGCCAGTAGTATAGCCCCTTTCGGGAACACTGAAGCTTTCTTT,CASSIAPFGNTEAFF
TRBJ2-7,.,TRBD1,TRBV6-1,TGTGCCAGCAGTGGACAGGGATTTTTTTCTTCCGAGCAGTACTTC,CASSGQGFFSSEQYF
TRBJ1-5,.,.,TRBV5-1,TGCGCCAGCAGCTTGGATGGGAATCAGCCCCAGCATTTT,CASSLDGNQPQHF
TRBJ1-4,.,TRBD1,TRBV30,TGTGCCTGGAGTGCTCAGGGGGCTGGGGAAAAACTGTTTTTT,CAWSAQGAGEKLFF
TRBJ2-7,.,.,TRBV27,TGTGCCAGCAGGGCCCTGGACTCACGTTCCTACGAGCAGTACTTC,CASRALDSRSYEQYF
TRBJ2-1,.,TRBD2,TRBV2,TGTGCCAGCAGCGCCCTAGCGGGGGGGCCGAATGAGCAGTTCTTC,CASSALAGGPNEQFF
TRBJ1-1,.,.,TRBV5-1,TGCGCCAGCAGCGTGTTGGGAGTGAACACTGAAGCTTTCTTT,CASSVLGVNTEAFF